The subject of this entry is one TCR beta chain. PCR amplification relied on 60 Vbeta primers (plus 13 Jbeta primers). Some clones are missing from TCRdb's copy, which holds only in-frame ones; the method was immunoSEQ multiplex PCR. This table holds more than 200,000 clones, more than 75% found once. This entry comes from a study of cytomegalovirus exposure and HLA in healthy donors. This CDR3 is built from 14 residues. The junction had 9 bases not matched to a gene; V was cut back by 8 bases and J by 5 bases. Germline CDR1 and CDR2: LNHDA and SQIVND (reference sequence). The rearrangement uses TRBV19 and TRBJ2-1; 7 bases are shared with TRBD2. Sequenced: PBMCs. The origin of this receptor is a human donor in good health. In nucleotides, the CDR3 is TGTGCCAGTGCAGGCGGAGCGGGAAACAATGAGCAGTTCTTC. As protein: CASAGGAGNNEQFF.